This TCR beta chain was found in a study of cytomegalovirus exposure and HLA in healthy donors. Study-wide results and caveats: In an earlier analysis, in some 500 donors, most V segments appeared productive either ~87% or ~30% of the time. A later analysis showed that HLA-associated TCR beta chains had undergone more clonal expansion than equally common others. In a later analysis, common viral pathogens appeared linked to several of the most significant clusters.

A word on this clone: Its antigen is not known.

V gave up 6 bases and J gave up 0 bases, with 5 bases separating them. This CDR3 is 13 amino acids long. Germline assignment: CDR1 MDHEN and CDR2 SYDVKM. Primers: 60 Vbeta forward and 13 Jbeta reverse. In the original workflow: The count from a later analysis was some 76 million unique TCR beta chains, 9.5 million to 13 million of them shared. Using immunoSEQ multiplex PCR, the repertoire was profiled, and TCRdb retains in-frame clones only, with some absent. V and J calls and clone size are copied from that table; D and trimming were computed from the DNA. The repertoire holds 45,000 to 65,000 clones, with 82% as singletons.

What was sequenced was PBMCs. This TCR came from a man aged 25 to 40 in good health and CMV-seronegative. This chain links TRBV28 with TRBJ1-4; a weak D match, TRBD1 (5 bases). The CDR3 sequence: CASRGATNEKLFF. CDR3 bases: TGTGCCAGCAGAGGGGCAACTAATGAAAAACTGTTTTTT. Drawing the rest from reference TRBV28 and TRBJ1-4, the complete variable domain is DVKVTQSSRYLVKRTGEKVFLECVQDMDHENMFWYRQDPGLGLRLIYFSYDVKMKEKGDIPEGYSVSREKKERFSLILESASTNQTSMYLCASRGATNEKLFFGSGTQLSVL.